The rows below give T cell receptor beta chains drawn from one sample of a study of regulatory T cells in long-lasting Graves disease. TCRdb fed the multiplex PCR reads into MiXCR, producing one record per CDR3 protein. The data hold some 240,000 distinct CDR3 sequences, with about 19% observed a single time. This sample also belongs to another study, concerning T cells in Graves' hyperthyroidism and ophthalmopathy.

Material: peripheral blood mononuclear cells (PBMCs), obtained at new diagnosis, from a patient treated with antithyroid drugs. These receptors all stem from a woman in her twenties or thirties with Graves disease. The conserved cysteine and the conserved F or W are not part of the CDR3 here.

v_call cdr3_aa
TRBV19 ASSMGGSSGTQPQH
TRBV28 ASSPAGSQGETQY
TRBV18 ASSPGTGFGYT
TRBV20-1 SARDQQGVGNSPLH
TRBV9 ASSVGSGDYGYT
TRBV3-1 ASSHTDRNTEAF
TRBV30 ACGASSGNTIY
TRBV20-1 SATRSVNTEAF
TRBV11-2 ASSLVSAGGQYNEQF
TRBV20-1 SAPPRQGFSHYGYT
TRBV7-9 ASSFGLHTDTQY
TRBV7-8 ASSTPLAGVDEQF
TRBV20-1 SARSGQGHQPQH
TRBV24-1 ATGRRGNQPQH
TRBV18 ASSSEYRDRGPNSPLH
TRBV30 AWSSGPVLYGYT
TRBV7-2 ASSQESGRGPDTQY
TRBV20-1 SAEGGAKTNDEQY
TRBV28 ASSRDQETQY
TRBV28 ASTLGGPSGNTIY
TRBV24-1 ATSDRTEANTDTQY
TRBV5-1 ASSLVGDSYEQY
TRBV6-2/TRBV6-3 ASSYANEKLF
TRBV7-3 ASSLLQGPDTQY
TRBV5-5 ASSLTTYSNQPQH
TRBV20-1 SARNPHPGGLRQY
TRBV12-3/TRBV12-4 ASSLFAGRGTNTEAF
TRBV3-1 ASMGQGSNYGYT
TRBV4-1 ASSQQGSGEAF
TRBV13 ASSPRRGQGAGGYT
TRBV30 AWSLGTSGIYEQY
TRBV25-1 ASSDPGTLYEQY
TRBV11-1 ASSLSKANEKLF
TRBV29-1 SVPGTGLGTEAF
TRBV28 ASSTSWTPAETQY
TRBV6-2/TRBV6-3 ASSYSIRDEQY
TRBV2 ASSARTGSGYGYT
TRBV20-1 SVRAEALGGNTIY
TRBV5-1 ASSFESATNEKLF
TRBV6-1 ASSQLETQY
TRBV7-8 ASSLTTGQAYNEQF
TRBV20-1 SATSDGMNTEAF
TRBV7-9 ASSQAGIGYEQY
TRBV7-2 ASSSPIHNQPQH
TRBV11-2 ASSLNRGTKQY
TRBV30 AWNWPGLGGAEAF
TRBV7-9 ASSQGTVSAF
TRBV20-1 SAEEGRNTEAF
TRBV28 ASSIDSNQPQH
TRBV28 ASSLRGFRGPQH
TRBV28 ASSLVGGGASYEQY
TRBV25-1 ASSYSGGSYEQY
TRBV27 ASSLSERAWVTSPRTNNEQF
TRBV20-1 SARPPGPQNNEQF
TRBV7-3 ASSLTNTGNTIY
TRBV10-1 ASSGGRESDSETQY
TRBV6-5 ASSYRGNRENYGYT
TRBV15 ATSDEGGSGNEQF
TRBV20-1 SANRPGLAGEGVGETQY